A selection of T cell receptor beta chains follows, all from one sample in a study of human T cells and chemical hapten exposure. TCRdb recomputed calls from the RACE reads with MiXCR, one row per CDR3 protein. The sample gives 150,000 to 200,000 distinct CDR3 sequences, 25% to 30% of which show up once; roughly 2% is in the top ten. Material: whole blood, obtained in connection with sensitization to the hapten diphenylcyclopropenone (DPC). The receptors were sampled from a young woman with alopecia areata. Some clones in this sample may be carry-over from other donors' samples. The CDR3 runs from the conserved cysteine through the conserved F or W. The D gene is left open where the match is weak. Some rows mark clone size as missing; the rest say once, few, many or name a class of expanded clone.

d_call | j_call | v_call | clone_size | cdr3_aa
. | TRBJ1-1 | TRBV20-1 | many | CSAAIREREAFF
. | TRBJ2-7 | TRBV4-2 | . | CASTPYEGLHEQYF
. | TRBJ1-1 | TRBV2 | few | CASPGINTEAFF
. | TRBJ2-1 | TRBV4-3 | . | CASSQGVGPSEQFF
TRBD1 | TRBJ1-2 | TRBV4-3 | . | CASSQTGNYGYTF
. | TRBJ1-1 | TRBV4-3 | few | CASSQLGALSTEAFF
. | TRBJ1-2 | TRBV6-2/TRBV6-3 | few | CASSVDQVYGYTF
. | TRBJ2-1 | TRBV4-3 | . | CASSHPFRDEQFF
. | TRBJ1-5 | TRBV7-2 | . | CASSSSLYQPQHF
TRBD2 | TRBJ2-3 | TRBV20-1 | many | CSATVAGGPTDTQYF
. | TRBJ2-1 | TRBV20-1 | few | CSARGAWGNNEQFF
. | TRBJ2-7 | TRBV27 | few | CASSSSRGDEQYF
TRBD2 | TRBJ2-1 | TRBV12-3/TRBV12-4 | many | CASSLAGLAGGSYNEQFF
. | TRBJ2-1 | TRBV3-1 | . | CASSQGDGSFNEQFF
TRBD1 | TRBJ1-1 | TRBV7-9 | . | CASSSGGTGRTEAFF
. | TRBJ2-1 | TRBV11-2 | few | CASSLEGEQFF
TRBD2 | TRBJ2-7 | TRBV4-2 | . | CASSPRTSGPSYEQYF
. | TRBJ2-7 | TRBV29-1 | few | CSVVGGSHEQYF
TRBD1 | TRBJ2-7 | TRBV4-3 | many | CASSQVGTALGEQYF
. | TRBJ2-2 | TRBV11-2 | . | CASSRPQLGELFF
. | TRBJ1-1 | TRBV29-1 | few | CSVTTAMNTEAFF
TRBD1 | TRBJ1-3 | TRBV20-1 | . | CSATGGGNTIYF
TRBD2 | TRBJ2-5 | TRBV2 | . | CASRRTSGGLHQTQYF
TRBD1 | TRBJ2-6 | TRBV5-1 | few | CASSVGTGVRSGANVLTF
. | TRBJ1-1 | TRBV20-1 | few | CSARDPFRPTEAFF
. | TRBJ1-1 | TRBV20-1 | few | CSAPIQGRIDTEAFF
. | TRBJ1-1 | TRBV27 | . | CASSLVENTEAFF
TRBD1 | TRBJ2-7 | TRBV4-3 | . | CASSQDMTGVEQYF
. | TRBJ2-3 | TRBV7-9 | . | CASGRGDTQYF
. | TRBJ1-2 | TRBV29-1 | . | CSGATGNHGYTF
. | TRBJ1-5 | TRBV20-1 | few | CSARDRREVQPQHF
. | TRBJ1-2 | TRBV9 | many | CASSGRLDLGYTF
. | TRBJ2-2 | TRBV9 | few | CASSLTRANTGELFF
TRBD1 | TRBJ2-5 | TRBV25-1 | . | CASSDRDRGRETQYF
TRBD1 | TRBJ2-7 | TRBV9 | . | CASSVDGVTGGLYF
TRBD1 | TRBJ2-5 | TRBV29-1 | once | CSSAGQGAYETQYF
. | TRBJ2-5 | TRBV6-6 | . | CASTDRETQYF
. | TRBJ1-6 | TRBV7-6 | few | CASSLRGDHNSPLHF
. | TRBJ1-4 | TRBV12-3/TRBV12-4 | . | CASSQRDWDEKLFF
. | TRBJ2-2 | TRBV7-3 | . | CASSSQGSTGELFF
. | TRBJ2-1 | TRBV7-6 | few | CASGLAGANEQFF
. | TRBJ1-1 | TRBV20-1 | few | CSARQGTAFF